The clone carrying this T cell receptor beta chain has only a few counts. The antigen is undetermined. This entry comes from a study of identical twins. Findings of the study overall: The analysis was cross-sectional rather than longitudinal within donors. Insertion counts were lower in abundant cord blood beta clonotypes, a trend that memory repertoires did not show.

Each CDR3 protein is one row after TCRdb ran MiXCR on the 5' RACE reads. The sample holds under 1 million distinct CDR3 sequences; 9% to 15% are singletons and the top ten take roughly 1.6%. The data were also submitted as part of a second study, on yellow fever vaccine responses in identical twins.

The sequence was collected from a young woman in good health. The sequencing input was PBMCs.

CDR3 region: CATSESGTGGEETQYF. CDR3 bases: TGTGCCACCAGTGAATCCGGGACAGGGGGTGAGGAGACCCAGTACTTC. The chain combines TRBV24-1 with TRBJ2-5; 11 bases line up with TRBD1. Trimming took 4 bases from V and 5 from J; bases not matched to a gene: 8. CDR1 and CDR2 (germline): KGHDR, SFDVKD. The CDR3 is 16 residues long.